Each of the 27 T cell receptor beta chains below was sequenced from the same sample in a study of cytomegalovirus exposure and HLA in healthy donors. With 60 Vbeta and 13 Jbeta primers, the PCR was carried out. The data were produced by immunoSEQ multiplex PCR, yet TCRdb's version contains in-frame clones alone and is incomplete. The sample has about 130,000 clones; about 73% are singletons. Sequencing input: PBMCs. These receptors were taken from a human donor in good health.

The CDR3 loop is CSVAGQTYEQYF. The CDR3 region has the DNA TGCAGCGTCGCGGGACAGACCTACGAGCAGTACTTC. This chain uses TRBV29-1 with TRBJ2-7; possible D gene TRBD1, 7 bases. Trimming left V 6 bases short and J 2 bases short, with 11 bases between. The CDR3 runs to 12 residues. Germline CDR1 and CDR2: SQVTM and ANQGSEA.

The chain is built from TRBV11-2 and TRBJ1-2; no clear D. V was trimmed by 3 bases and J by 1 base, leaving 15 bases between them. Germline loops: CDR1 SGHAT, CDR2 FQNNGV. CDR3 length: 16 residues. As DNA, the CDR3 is TGTGCCAGCAGCTTGGGGTGGGAGGTGGATAACTATGGCTACACCTTC. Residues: CASSLGWEVDNYGYTF. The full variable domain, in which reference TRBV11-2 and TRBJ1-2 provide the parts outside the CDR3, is EAGVAQSPRYKIIEKRQSVAFWCNPISGHATLYWYQQILGQGPKLLIQFQNNGVVDDSQLPKDRFSAERLKGVDSTLKIQPAKLEDSAVYLCASSLGWEVDNYGYTFGSGTRLTVV.

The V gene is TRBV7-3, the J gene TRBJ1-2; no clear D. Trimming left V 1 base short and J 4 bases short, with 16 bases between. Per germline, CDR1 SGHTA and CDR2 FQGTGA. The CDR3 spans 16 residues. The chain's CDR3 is CASSLRWAENPYGYTF. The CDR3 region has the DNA TGTGCCAGCAGCTTAAGATGGGCCGAGAATCCCTATGGCTACACCTTC.

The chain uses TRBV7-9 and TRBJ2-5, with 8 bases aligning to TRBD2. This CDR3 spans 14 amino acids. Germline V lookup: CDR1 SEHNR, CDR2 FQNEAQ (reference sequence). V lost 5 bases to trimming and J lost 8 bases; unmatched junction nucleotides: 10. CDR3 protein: CASSRPGLGGTQYF. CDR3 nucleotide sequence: TGTGCCAGCAGCAGGCCGGGACTAGGGGGTACCCAGTACTTC.

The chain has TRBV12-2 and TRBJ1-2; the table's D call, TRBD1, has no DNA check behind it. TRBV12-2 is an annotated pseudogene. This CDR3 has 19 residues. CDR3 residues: CASRLAEFTPGQGDYGYTF. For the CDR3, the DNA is TGTGCAAGTCGCTTAGCGGAATTTACGCCGGGACAGGGGGACTATGGCTACACCTTC.

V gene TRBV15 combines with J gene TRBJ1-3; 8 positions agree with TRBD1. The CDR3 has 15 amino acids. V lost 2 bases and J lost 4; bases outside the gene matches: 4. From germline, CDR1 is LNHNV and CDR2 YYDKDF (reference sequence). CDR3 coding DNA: TGTGCCACCAGCAGATCCCGGACAGGGGGAAACACCATATATTTT. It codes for CATSRSRTGGNTIYF.

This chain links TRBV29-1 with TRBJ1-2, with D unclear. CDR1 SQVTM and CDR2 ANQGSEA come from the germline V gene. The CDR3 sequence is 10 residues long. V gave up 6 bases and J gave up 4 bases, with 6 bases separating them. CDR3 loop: CSVFIYGYTF. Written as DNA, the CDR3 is TGCAGCGTGTTTATCTATGGCTACACCTTC.

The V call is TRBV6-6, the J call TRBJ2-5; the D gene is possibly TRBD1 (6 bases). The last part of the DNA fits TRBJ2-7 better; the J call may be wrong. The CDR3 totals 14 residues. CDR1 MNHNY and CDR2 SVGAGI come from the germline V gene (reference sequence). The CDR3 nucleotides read TGTGCCAGCAAAGAACAGGGATGGGGCTACGAGCAGTACTTC. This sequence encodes CASKEQGWGYEQYF.

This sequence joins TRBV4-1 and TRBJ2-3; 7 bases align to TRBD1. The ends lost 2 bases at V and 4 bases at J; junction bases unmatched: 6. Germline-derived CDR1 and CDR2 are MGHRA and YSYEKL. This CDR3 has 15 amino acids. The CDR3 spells CASSQPDRFPDTQYF. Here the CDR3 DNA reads TGCGCCAGCAGCCAACCGGACAGGTTCCCAGATACGCAGTATTTT.

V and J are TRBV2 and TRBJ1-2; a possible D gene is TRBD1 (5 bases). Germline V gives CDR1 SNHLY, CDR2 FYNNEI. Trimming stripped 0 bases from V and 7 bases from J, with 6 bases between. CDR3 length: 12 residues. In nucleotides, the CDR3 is TGTGCCAGCAGTGAAGCGGGGGGTGGCTACACCTTC. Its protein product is CASSEAGGGYTF. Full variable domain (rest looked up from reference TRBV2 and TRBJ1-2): EPEVTQTPSHQVTQMGQEVILRCVPISNHLYFYWYRQILGQKVEFLVSFYNNEISEKSEIFDDQFSVERPDGSNFTLKIRSTKLEDSAMYFCASSEAGGGYTFGSGTRLTVV.

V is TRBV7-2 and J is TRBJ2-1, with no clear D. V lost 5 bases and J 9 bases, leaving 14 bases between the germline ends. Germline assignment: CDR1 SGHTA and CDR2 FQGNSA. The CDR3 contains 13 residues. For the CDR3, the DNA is TGTGCCAGCAGCCCCGATCGACTCGCTGAGCAGTTCTTC. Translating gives CASSPDRLAEQFF.

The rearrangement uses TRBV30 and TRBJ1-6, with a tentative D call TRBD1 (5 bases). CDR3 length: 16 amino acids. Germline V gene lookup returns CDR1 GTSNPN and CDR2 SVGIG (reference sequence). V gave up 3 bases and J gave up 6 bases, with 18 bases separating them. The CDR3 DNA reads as TGTGCCTGGAGACGGGGGGATTTTCATACTAATTCACCCCTCCACTTT. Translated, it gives CAWRRGDFHTNSPLHF.

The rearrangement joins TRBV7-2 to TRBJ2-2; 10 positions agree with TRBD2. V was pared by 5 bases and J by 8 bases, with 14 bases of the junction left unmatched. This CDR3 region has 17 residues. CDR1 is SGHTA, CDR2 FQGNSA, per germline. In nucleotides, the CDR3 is TGTGCCAGCAGCCCGGAGCCAGGTCTAGCGGGAGCTGGGGAGCTGTTTTTT. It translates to CASSPEPGLAGAGELFF.

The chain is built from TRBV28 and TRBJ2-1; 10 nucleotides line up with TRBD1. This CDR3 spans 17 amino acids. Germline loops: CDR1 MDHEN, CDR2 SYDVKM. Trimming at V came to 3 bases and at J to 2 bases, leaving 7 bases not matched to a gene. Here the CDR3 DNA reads TGTGCCAGCAGTTTGGGAAGACAGGGGGCCACCTACAATGAGCAGTTCTTC. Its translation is CASSLGRQGATYNEQFF.

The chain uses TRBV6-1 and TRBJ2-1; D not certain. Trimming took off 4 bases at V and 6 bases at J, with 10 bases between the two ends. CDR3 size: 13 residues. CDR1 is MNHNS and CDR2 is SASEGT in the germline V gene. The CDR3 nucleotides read TGTGCCAGCAGTGGCGAGCCTCCCAATGAGCAGTTCTTC. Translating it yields CASSGEPPNEQFF.

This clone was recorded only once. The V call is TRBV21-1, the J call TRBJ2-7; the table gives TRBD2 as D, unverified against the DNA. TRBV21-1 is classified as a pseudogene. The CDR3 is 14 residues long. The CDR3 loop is CASRRGGTAYEQYF. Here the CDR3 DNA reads TGTGCCAGCAGACGGGGGGGGACAGCCTACGAGCAGTACTTC.

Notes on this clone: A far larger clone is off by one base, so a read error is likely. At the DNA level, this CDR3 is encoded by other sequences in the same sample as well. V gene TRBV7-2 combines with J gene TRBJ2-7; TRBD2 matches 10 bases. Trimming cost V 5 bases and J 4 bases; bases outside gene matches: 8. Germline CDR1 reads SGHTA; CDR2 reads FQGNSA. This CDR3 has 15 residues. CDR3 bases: TGTGCCAGCAGCCAAGTTAAGCGGGAGGGTTACGAGCAGTACTTC. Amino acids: CASSQVKREGYEQYF.

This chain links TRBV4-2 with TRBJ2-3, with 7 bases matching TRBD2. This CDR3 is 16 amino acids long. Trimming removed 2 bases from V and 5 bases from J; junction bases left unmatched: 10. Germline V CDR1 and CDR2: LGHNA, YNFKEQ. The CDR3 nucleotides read TGTGCCAGCAGCCAAAAAGGCGGGAGTCGCCTAGATACGCAGTATTTT. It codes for CASSQKGGSRLDTQYF.

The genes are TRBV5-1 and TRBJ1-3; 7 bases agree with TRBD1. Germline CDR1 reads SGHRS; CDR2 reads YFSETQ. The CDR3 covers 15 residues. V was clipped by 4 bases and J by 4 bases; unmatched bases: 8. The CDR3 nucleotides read TGCGCCAGCAGCGAACCAGGGGGTTCCGGAAACACCATATATTTT. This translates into CASSEPGGSGNTIYF.

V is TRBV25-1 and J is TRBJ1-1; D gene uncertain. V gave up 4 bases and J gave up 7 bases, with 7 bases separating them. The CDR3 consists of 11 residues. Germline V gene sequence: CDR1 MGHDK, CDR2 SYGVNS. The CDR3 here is CASSGRGEAFF. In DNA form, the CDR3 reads TGTGCCAGCAGTGGCCGCGGTGAAGCTTTCTTT.

Here the CDR3 reads CASSLVGGQGGTIYF. In nucleotides, the CDR3 is TGTGCCAGCAGCTTAGTGGGGGGACAGGGGGGAACCATATATTTT. This chain joins TRBV7-2 and TRBJ1-3; TRBD1 matches 11 bases. Germline loops: CDR1 SGHTA, CDR2 FQGNSA. Trimming took 1 base from V and 10 from J; bases not matched to a gene: 6. This CDR3 is 15 amino acids long.

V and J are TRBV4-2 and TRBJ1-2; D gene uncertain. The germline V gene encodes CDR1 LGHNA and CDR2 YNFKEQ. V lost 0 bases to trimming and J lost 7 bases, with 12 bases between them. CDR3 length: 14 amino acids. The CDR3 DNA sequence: TGTGCCAGCAGCCAAGAGGAACTATTGGGTGGCTACACCTTC. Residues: CASSQEELLGGYTF.

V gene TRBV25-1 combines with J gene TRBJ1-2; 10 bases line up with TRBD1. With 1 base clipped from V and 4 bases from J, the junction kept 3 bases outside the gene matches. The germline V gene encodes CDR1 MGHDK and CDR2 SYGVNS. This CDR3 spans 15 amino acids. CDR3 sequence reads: CASSESGTGAYGYTF. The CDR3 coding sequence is TGTGCCAGCAGTGAATCGGGGACAGGGGCCTATGGCTACACCTTC.

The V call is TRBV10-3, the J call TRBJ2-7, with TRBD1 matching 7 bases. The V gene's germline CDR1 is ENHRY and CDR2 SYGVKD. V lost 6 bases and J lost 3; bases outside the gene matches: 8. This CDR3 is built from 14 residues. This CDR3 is CAIRTTGSHYEQYF. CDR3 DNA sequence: TGTGCCATCAGGACGACAGGGTCTCACTACGAGCAGTACTTC.

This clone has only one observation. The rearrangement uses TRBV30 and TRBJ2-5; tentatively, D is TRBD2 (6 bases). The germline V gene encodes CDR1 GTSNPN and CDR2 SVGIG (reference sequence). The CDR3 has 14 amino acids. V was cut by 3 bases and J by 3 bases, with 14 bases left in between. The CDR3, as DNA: TGTGCCTGGAGGACGACTAGAAACGAAGAGACCCAGTACTTC. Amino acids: CAWRTTRNEETQYF.

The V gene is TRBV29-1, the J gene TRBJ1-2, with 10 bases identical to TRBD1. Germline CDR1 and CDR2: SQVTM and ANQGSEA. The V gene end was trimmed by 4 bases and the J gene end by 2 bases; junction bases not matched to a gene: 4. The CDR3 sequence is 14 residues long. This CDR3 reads CSVAGTGVNYGYTF. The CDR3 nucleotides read TGCAGCGTTGCGGGGACAGGGGTGAACTATGGCTACACCTTC.

CDR3 DNA sequence: TGTGCCAGCAGCTCGGGACTAGCGGGAGTTTTCGATGAGCAGTTCTTC. This codes for CASSSGLAGVFDEQFF. The gene calls are TRBV7-9 and TRBJ2-1; 14 bases are shared with TRBD2. V dropped 4 bases and J dropped 8; count of bases not matched to a gene: 7. Germline lookup yields CDR1 SEHNR and CDR2 FQNEAQ (reference sequence). This CDR3 spans 16 amino acids.